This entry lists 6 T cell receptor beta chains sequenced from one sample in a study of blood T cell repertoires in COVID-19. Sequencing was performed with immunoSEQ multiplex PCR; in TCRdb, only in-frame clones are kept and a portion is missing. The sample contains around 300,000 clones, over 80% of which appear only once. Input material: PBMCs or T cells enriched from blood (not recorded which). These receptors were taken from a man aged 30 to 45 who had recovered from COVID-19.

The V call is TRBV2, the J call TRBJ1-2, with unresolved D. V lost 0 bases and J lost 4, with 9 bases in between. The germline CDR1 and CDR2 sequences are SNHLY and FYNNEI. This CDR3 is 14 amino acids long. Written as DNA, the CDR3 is TGTGCCAGCAGTGAAGCGCGGGGTTCCTATGGCTACACCTTC. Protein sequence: CASSEARGSYGYTF.

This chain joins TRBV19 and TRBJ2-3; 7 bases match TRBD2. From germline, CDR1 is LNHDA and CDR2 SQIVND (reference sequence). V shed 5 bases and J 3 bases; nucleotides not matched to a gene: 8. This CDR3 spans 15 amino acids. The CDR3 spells CASSQRLAETDTQYF. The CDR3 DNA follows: TGTGCCAGTAGTCAACGACTAGCCGAGACAGATACGCAGTATTTT.

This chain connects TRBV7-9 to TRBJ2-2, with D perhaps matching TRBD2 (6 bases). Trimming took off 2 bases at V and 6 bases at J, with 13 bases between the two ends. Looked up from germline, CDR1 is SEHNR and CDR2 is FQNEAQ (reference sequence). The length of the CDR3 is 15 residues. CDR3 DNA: TGTGCCAGCAGCTTAAAGCGGGCTGACGCCGGGGAGCTGTTTTTT. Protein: CASSLKRADAGELFF.

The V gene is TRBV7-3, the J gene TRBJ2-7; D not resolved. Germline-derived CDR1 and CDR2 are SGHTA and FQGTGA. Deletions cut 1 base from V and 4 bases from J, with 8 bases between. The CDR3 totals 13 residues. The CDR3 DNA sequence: TGTGCCAGCAGCTTAAGCTCCCAGTACGAGCAGTACTTC. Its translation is CASSLSSQYEQYF.

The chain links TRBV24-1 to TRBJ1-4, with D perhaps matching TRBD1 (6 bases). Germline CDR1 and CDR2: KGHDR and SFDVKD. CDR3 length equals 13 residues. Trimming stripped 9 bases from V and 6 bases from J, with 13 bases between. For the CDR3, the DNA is TGTGCCACCCGGGACAATCGTCATGAAAAACTGTTTTTT. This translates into CATRDNRHEKLFF.

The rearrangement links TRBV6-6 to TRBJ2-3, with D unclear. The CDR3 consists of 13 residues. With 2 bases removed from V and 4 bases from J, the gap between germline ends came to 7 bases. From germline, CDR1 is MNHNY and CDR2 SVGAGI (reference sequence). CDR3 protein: CASSYQLSDTQYF. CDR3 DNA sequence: TGTGCCAGCAGTTACCAATTGTCAGATACGCAGTATTTT.